This section outlines one TCR beta chain sequence together with its context. The sample comes from a study of blood T cell repertoires in COVID-19. CDR3 size: 15 residues. Per germline, CDR1 LGHDT and CDR2 YNNKEL (reference sequence). The J segment lost 3 bases and the V segment lost 4 bases, leaving 7 bases of the junction unmatched. Data came from immunoSEQ multiplex PCR; TCRdb stores just in-frame clones and leaves some out. Among about 170,000 clones, approximately 84% were seen once, and the ten largest hold more than 7.5%. This clonotype was sampled from a man aged 40-50 years who had recovered from COVID-19. The sample consisted of peripheral blood. V and J are TRBV3-1 (or the pseudogene TRBV3-2) and TRBJ2-7; 9 nucleotides agree with TRBD1. The CDR3 is CASSPATGGNYEQYF. The CDR3 bases are TGTGCCAGCAGCCCGGCAACAGGGGGCAACTACGAGCAGTACTTC.